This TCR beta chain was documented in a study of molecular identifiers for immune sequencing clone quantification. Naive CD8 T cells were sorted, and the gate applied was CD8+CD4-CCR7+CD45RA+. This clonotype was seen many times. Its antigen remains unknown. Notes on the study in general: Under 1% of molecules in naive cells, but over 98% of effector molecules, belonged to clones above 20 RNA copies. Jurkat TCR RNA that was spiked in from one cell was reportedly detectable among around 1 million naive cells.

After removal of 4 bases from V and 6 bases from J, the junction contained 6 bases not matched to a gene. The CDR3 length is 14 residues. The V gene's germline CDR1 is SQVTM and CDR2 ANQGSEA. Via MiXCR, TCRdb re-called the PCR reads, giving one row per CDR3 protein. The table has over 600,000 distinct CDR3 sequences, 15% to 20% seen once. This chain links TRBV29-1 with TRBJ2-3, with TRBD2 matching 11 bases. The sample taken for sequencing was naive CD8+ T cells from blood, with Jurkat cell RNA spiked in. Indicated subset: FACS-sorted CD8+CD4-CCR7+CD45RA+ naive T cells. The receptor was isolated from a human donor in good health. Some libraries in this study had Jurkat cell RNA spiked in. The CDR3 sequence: CSVGVAGGGDTQYF. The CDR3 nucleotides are TGCAGCGTTGGGGTAGCGGGGGGGGGGGATACGCAGTATTTT.